This T cell receptor (beta chain) was profiled in a study of cytomegalovirus exposure and HLA in healthy donors. Study results and limitations: TCR beta sequences numbering 15,000 to 20,000 were associated with HLA alleles at 0.05 false discovery rate in a later analysis.

The donors gave bone marrow, and they were healthy. When sampled, the donors appeared nominally healthy, though they likely had unrecorded immune exposures. The PCR used 60 Vbeta and 13 Jbeta primers. Data came from immunoSEQ multiplex PCR; TCRdb stores just in-frame clones and leaves some out. Of approximately 110,000 clones in the sample, roughly 78% are singletons; the top ten hold more than 3%. In the case of this clone: The antigen is not known.

This TCR was recovered from a woman in her thirties or forties in good health and CMV-seronegative. Sequencing used PBMCs.

CDR3 DNA: TGTGCCTGGAGCCTGACAGGGGGCTCCTACGAGCAGTACTTC. Its translation: CAWSLTGGSYEQYF. J is TRBJ2-7 and V is TRBV30, with 9 bases matching TRBD1. This CDR3 has 14 amino acids. V dropped 3 bases and J dropped 0; count of bases not matched to a gene: 3. Germline V gene data show CDR1 as GTSNPN and CDR2 as SVGIG (reference sequence).